One T cell receptor beta chain is described in this entry. What it binds is not known. Germline V lookup: CDR1 SNHLY, CDR2 FYNNEI. The CDR3 is 14 amino acids. Between the trimmed V and J ends, which lost 6 bases and 0 bases, there was a span of 10 bases. This record comes from a study of OX40 agonist ivuxolimab in advanced cancers. In the study overall: Patients receiving dose escalation had hepatocellular carcinoma, melanoma, renal cell or head and neck cancer. Broader study findings: In CD8+ T cells, expanded clones were on average more numerous than in CD4+.

The method was immunoSEQ multiplex PCR; TCRdb's version includes in-frame clones alone and lacks a portion of them. The table shows fewer than 50,000 clones, with roughly 77% occurring only once. This chain joins TRBV2 and TRBJ2-3, with a possible D match to TRBD1 (6 bases). Source: CD4+ or CD8+ T cells sorted from blood, taken in a trial of the OX40 agonist ivuxolimab. This TCR was sampled from an adult with an advanced solid tumor such as melanoma, head and neck, liver or kidney cancer. The DNA of the CDR3 is TGTGCCAGCAGGTTCAGGGGTAGCACAGATACGCAGTATTTT. The encoded protein is CASRFRGSTDTQYF. Combining the CDR3 with reference TRBV2 and TRBJ2-3 gives the whole variable domain EPEVTQTPSHQVTQMGQEVILRCVPISNHLYFYWYRQILGQKVEFLVSFYNNEISEKSEIFDDQFSVERPDGSNFTLKIRSTKLEDSAMYFCASRFRGSTDTQYFGPGTRLTVL.